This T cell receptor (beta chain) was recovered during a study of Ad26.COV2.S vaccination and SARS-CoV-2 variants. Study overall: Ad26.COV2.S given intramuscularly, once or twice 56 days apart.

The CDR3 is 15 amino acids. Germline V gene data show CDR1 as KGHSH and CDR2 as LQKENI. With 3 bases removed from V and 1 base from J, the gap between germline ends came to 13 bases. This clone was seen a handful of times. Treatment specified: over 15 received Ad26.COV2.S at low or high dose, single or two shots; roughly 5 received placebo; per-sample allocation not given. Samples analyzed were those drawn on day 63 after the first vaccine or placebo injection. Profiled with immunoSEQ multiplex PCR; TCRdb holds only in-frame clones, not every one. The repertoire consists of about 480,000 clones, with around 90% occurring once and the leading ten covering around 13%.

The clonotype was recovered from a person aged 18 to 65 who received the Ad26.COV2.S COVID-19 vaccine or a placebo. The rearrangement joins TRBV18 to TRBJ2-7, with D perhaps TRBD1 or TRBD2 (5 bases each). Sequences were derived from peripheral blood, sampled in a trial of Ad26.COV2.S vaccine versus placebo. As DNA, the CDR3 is TGTGCCAGCTCACCGGGGAGTGGGGGATCCTACGAGCAGTACTTC. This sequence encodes CASSPGSGGSYEQYF.